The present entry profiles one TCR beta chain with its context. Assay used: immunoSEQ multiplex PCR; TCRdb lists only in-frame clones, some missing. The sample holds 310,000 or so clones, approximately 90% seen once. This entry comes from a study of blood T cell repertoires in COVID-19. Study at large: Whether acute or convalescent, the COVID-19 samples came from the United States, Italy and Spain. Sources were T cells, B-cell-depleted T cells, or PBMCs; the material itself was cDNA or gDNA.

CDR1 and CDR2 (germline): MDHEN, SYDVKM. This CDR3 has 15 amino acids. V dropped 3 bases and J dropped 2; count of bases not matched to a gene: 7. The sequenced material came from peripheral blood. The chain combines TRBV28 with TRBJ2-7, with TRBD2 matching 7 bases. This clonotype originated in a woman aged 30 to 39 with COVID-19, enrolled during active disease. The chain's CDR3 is CASSFRGGLTYEQYF. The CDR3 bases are TGTGCCAGCAGTTTTAGGGGAGGGCTTACCTACGAGCAGTACTTC. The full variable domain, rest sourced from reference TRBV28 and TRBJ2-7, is DVKVTQSSRYLVKRTGEKVFLECVQDMDHENMFWYRQDPGLGLRLIYFSYDVKMKEKGDIPEGYSVSREKKERFSLILESASTNQTSMYLCASSFRGGLTYEQYFGPGTRLTVT.